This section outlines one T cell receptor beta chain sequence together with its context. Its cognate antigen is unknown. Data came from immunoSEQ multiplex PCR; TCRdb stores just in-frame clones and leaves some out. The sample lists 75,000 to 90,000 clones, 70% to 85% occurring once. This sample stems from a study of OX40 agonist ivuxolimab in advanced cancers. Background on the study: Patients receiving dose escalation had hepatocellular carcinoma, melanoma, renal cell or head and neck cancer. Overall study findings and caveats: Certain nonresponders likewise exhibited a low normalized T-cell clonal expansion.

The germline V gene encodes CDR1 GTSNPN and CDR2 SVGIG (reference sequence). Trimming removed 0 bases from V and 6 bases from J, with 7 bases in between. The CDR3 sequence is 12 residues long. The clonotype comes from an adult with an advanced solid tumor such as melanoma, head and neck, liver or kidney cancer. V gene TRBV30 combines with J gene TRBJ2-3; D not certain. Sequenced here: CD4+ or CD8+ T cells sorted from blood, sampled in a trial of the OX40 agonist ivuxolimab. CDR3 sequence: CAWSVSVDTQYF. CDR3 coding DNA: TGTGCCTGGAGTGTATCCGTTGATACGCAGTATTTT.